Listed here is a single T cell receptor (beta chain). What it binds is unknown. The V and J ends lost 4 bases and 9 bases, in that order; junction bases with no gene match: 6. Germline CDR1 and CDR2: SNHLY and FYNNEI. There are 13 residues in the CDR3. This record belongs to a study of T cells after yellow fever vaccination. About the research overall: The fractions with low cell numbers were processed using SMART-Seq v4 Ultra Low Input.

Study findings and constraints: Overlap between CD4 and CD8 compartments was detected for a small share of clonotypes.

TCRdb recomputed calls from the 5' RACE reads with MiXCR, one row per CDR3 protein. The data hold some 260,000 distinct CDR3 sequences, with roughly 5.2% observed a single time. This chain connects TRBV2 to TRBJ2-3; 8 nucleotides agree with TRBD1. This clonotype originated in a young man who received the YFV17D yellow fever vaccine. This specimen consisted of CD4+ T cells sorted from PBMCs, obtained on the day of the yellow fever booster vaccination. CDR3 sequence reads: CASSARTGSTQYF. Here the CDR3 DNA reads TGTGCCAGCAGTGCCCGGACAGGGTCAACGCAGTATTTT.